This entry is about one T cell receptor (beta chain). These data originate in a study of blood T cell repertoires in COVID-19. Study background: COVID-19 samples from acute and convalescent phases originated in the United States, Italy and Spain.

CDR1 MNHEY and CDR2 SMNVEV come from the germline V gene (reference sequence). The CDR3 consists of 16 residues. V gave up 7 bases and J gave up 1 base, with 16 bases separating them. Methods used by the authors: How many nucleated cells were present was estimated from reference gene primer amplification. Profiling relied on immunoSEQ multiplex PCR, and the TCRdb table lists in-frame clones only, not all of them. That table furnishes V, J and clone size, whereas the DNA furnished D and trimming. This table has 150,000 to 200,000 clones, around 72% appearing once. Input material: peripheral blood. The TCR was taken from a woman older than 75 with acute or convalescent COVID-19. The rearrangement joins TRBV27 to TRBJ2-2, with D unresolved. The CDR3 is CASTLGPSLNTGELFF. CDR3 DNA: TGTGCCAGCACCTTGGGCCCCAGCCTGAACACCGGGGAGCTGTTTTTT.